This TCR beta chain was recorded in a study of T-cell reconstitution after alpha-beta-depleted transplantation in children. Study findings and constraints: Several hundred graft clones that had expanded were reportedly the source of alpha-beta T cells about two months after transplant. Some patients owed their high day-60 TCRbeta diversity to surviving recipient T cells and thymic progenitors.

The junction had 9 bases not matched to a gene; V was cut back by 9 bases and J by 5 bases. Germline CDR1 is SGHRS and CDR2 is YFSETQ. This CDR3 region has 15 residues. The TCRbeta library was prepared with unique molecular identifiers. TCRdb reprocessed the PCR reads via MiXCR and lists one record per CDR3 protein. Here the sample spans over 200,000 distinct CDR3 sequences, approximately 10% being singletons. This clonotype was seen many times. The antigen is undetermined. V is TRBV5-1 and J is TRBJ2-1, with TRBD1 matching 12 bases. The source was PBMCs, collected before TCRalphabeta/CD19-depleted stem cell transplant. The receptor was derived from a child in the first two years of life with acute myeloid leukemia, due to receive a stem cell transplant. As DNA, the CDR3 is TGCGCCAACGCCCCGGGACAGGGGGCTAACAATGAGCAGTTCTTC. Its protein is CANAPGQGANNEQFF.